This T cell receptor (beta chain) is drawn from a study of CD8+ T cells in alopecia areata. Overall study context: A 6-month off-drug phase came after tofacitinib, which had lasted 6 to 18 months. Patients given treatment had severity scored by the percentage of scalp area affected.

Extraction and reverse transcription of RNA yielded cDNA as the sequencing template. Profiled with immunoSEQ multiplex PCR; TCRdb holds only in-frame clones, not every one. This table holds around 270,000 clones, 58% found once. Treatment denoted: oral pan-JAK inhibitor, 5-10 mg twice daily. Individuals with alopecia areata gave both lesional scalp punch biopsies and peripheral blood for collection. CDR1 and CDR2 from the germline V gene are SGHRS and YFSETQ. Trimming stripped 6 bases from V and 6 bases from J, with 10 bases between. The CDR3 extends over 12 amino acids. The chain carries TRBV5-1 and TRBJ2-1; tentatively, D is TRBD1 (5 bases). The TCR sequence derives from a human donor with alopecia areata. This specimen consisted of CD4+ T cells sorted from blood, obtained at week 24, from a patient treated with tofacitinib. CDR3 nucleotides: TGCGCCAGCAAGTCAAGGGGCAATGAGCAGTTCTTC. Translated, it gives CASKSRGNEQFF.